This T cell receptor (beta chain) was captured by sequencing in a study of monozygotic twins with inflammatory bowel disease. Study-level findings and limits: Patient repertoires may carry noise from differing immunosuppressive treatments.

Germline CDR1 reads SGHRS; CDR2 reads YFSETQ. The CDR3 is made up of 13 amino acids. A remark on this clonotype: The antigen is undetermined.

Across eight separate reactions for each sample, cDNA was made. Molecular identifiers with 6-nucleotide sample barcodes were added during cDNA synthesis via template switching. For both chains, the TCRalpha and TCRbeta cDNA went through two nested PCRs of 16 and 9 cycles. TCRdb reprocessed the 5' RACE reads and stores each CDR3 protein as one record, lacking DNA. The data include roughly 90,000 distinct CDR3 sequences; the top ten clones carry less than 7.5%. The specimen sequenced was blood. The clonotype comes from a human donor with ulcerative colitis or Crohn's disease, or a healthy co-twin of an affected twin (not recorded which). The chain employs TRBV5-1 and TRBJ1-1; TCRdb names TRBD1, which stays unverified in the absence of DNA. The chain's CDR3 is CASSEGERTEAFF. The full variable domain, completed using reference TRBV5-1 and TRBJ1-1, is KAGVTQTPRYLIKTRGQQVTLSCSPISGHRSVSWYQQTPGQGLQFLFEYFSETQRNKGNFPGRFSGRQFSNSRSEMNVSTLELGDSALYLCASSEGERTEAFFGQGTRLTVV.